This TCR beta chain came from a study of T cells after yellow fever vaccination. TCRdb re-called the 5' RACE reads through MiXCR, storing one row per CDR3 protein. The profile shows hundreds of thousands of distinct CDR3 sequences, 3.6% of them singletons. Per the germline V gene, CDR1 is SGHTA and CDR2 is FQGTGA. The V segment lost 4 bases and the J segment 3 bases; nucleotides outside the gene matches: 4. The CDR3 length is 14 residues. There are many counts of this clonotype. The TCR was taken from a man between 18 and 35 years old who received the YFV17D yellow fever vaccine. Here the sequenced sample was PBMCs, taken on the day of the yellow fever booster vaccination. The gene calls are TRBV7-3 and TRBJ1-1, with TRBD1 identical over 8 bases. The CDR3 DNA is TGTGCCAGCAGCTCTACAGGGGGGTACACTGAAGCTTTCTTT. Its protein product is CASSSTGGYTEAFF.